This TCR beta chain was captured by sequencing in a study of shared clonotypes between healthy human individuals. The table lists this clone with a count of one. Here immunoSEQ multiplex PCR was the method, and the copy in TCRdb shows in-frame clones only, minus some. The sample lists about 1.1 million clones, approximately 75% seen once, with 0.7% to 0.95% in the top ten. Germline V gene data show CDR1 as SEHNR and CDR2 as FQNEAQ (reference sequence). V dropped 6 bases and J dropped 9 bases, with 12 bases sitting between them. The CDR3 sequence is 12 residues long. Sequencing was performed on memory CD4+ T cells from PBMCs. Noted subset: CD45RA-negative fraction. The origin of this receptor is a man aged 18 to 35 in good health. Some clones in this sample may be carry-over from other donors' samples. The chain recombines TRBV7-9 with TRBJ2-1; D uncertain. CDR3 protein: CASSPAWGEQFF. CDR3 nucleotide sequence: TGTGCCAGCAGTCCCGCCTGGGGTGAGCAGTTCTTC.